The 3 T cell receptor beta chains presented below share a single source sample, sequenced in a study of T cell responses to AZD1222 COVID-19 vaccine. Here immunoSEQ multiplex PCR was the method, and the copy in TCRdb shows in-frame clones only, minus some. This table holds approximately 100,000 clones, approximately 87% found once. Sequenced here: peripheral blood, sampled on day 0 of AZD1222 vaccination. Source of these receptors: an adult in good health.

V and J are TRBV6-5 and TRBJ2-5, with 8 positions matching TRBD1. V lost 6 bases, J lost 5 bases, and 8 bases stayed unmatched. The germline V gene has CDR1 MNHEY and CDR2 SVGAGI. This CDR3 spans 14 amino acids. CDR3 in DNA: TGTGCCAGCAGCAGACAGGGGCCAGGGGAGACCCAGTACTTC. It is translated as CASSRQGPGETQYF.

This chain joins TRBV28 and TRBJ2-7, with TRBD2 identical over 10 bases. The germline gives CDR1 MDHEN, CDR2 SYDVKM. The CDR3 spans 15 residues. J was trimmed by 3 bases and V by 5 bases; bases with no gene match: 7. The chain's CDR3 is CASSTQAGGNYEQYF. The CDR3 nucleotides are TGTGCCAGCAGTACCCAAGCGGGGGGGAACTACGAGCAGTACTTC.

The chain joins TRBV9 to TRBJ2-3; possibly TRBD2 for D (7 bases). V lost 5 bases and J 5 bases, leaving 18 bases between the germline ends. The CDR3 is 15 residues long. The germline gives CDR1 SGDLS, CDR2 YYNGEE. CDR3 DNA sequence: TGTGCCAGCAGTGGCGGGGGCCACAGGGAAGATACGCAGTATTTT. Amino acid sequence: CASSGGGHREDTQYF.